This T cell receptor beta chain was sequenced in a study of blood T cell repertoires in COVID-19. TCRdb's copy holds only in-frame clones and misses some; the assay was immunoSEQ multiplex PCR. The sample lists a few hundred thousand clones; 92% were seen once. The study recruited people aged about 18 to 90 years across about 25 US areas. The sample was PBMCs or T cells enriched from blood (not recorded which). This clonotype originated in a woman aged 30 to 39 who had recovered from COVID-19.

CDR3 sequence reads: CASRTTGTGSGPLHF. CDR3 sequence (DNA): TGTGCCAGCAGGACTACCGGGACAGGGAGTGGACCCCTCCACTTT. The chain couples TRBV2 to TRBJ1-6, with TRBD1 matching 9 bases. The CDR3 has 15 residues. V shed 6 bases and J 12 bases; nucleotides not matched to a gene: 12. CDR1 is SNHLY and CDR2 is FYNNEI in the germline V gene.